This TCR beta chain derives from a study of CD8 T cells in ankylosing spondylitis. Study-level points and caveats: A motif in TCR beta, a set of eight highly homologous variants, appeared characteristic of ankylosing spondylitis blood. Matched synovial fluid from ankylosing spondylitis patients was reported to be enriched for disease-linked clones. Prior literature has documented some motif variants in synovial fluid and blood from reactive arthritis.

This clonotype was counted ten times or more. Its antigen is unknown. CDR1 and CDR2 (germline): DFQATT, SNEGSKA (reference sequence). The CDR3 loop spans 14 amino acids. Losses at the gene ends were 6 bases for V and 4 bases for J; bases not matched to a gene: 8. In making TCR beta libraries, quantitative 5'-RACE with molecular barcodes was used. One entry per CDR3 protein, called by TCRdb with MiXCR from the 5' RACE reads. The table shows around 230,000 distinct CDR3 sequences, with approximately 8% occurring only once. The chain recombines TRBV20-1 with TRBJ1-4, with TRBD1 matching over 7 bases. Sequenced sample: blood, either unsorted or a sorted T cell fraction (not recorded which). This TCR was sampled from a female donor with ankylosing spondylitis or in good health (not recorded which). The CDR3 DNA follows: TGCAGTGCCGACTCGGGACAGCTTAATGAAAAACTGTTTTTT. Protein: CSADSGQLNEKLFF.